This TCR beta chain was recovered during a study of T cells in localized non-small cell lung cancer. Libraries were prepared by immunoSEQ multiplex PCR; TCRdb keeps only in-frame clonotypes and omits some of them. The sample includes roughly 40,000 clones, 70% to 90% of them seen just once. Whole-study results and caveats: A median of approximately 60 of the top 100 tumor clones appeared in adjacent lung, which was paired and uninvolved. Since sequencing was restricted to only one region of the tumor, intratumor heterogeneity remains a possibility. The greatest T cell clonality was found in uninvolved adjacent lung (higher than in tumor). A raised T cell density in blood coincided with lengthier overall survival.

A remark on this clone: Antigen: not known. The conserved final phenylalanine or tryptophan is absent from the CDR3, which likely points to a read error.

This TCR was recovered from a man aged 18 to 50 with stage I lung adenocarcinoma. This sample comprised peripheral blood, obtained before any cancer treatment.

CDR3 sequence (DNA): TGCGCCAGCAGCCAACCCCTACTGGGGGTTTCCTATGGCTACACCCTC. Translating it yields CASSQPLLGVSYGYTL. The chain couples TRBV4-1 to TRBJ1-2, with D possibly matching TRBD1 (5 bases). This CDR3 comprises 16 residues. Germline assignment: CDR1 MGHRA and CDR2 YSYEKL. Deletions cut 2 bases from V and 4 bases from J, with 17 bases between.